A single sample gave rise to the 17 T cell receptor beta chains below, sequenced in a study of OX40 agonist ivuxolimab in advanced cancers. Method: immunoSEQ multiplex PCR; TCRdb's copy keeps in-frame clones and lacks some. The sample consists of approximately 11,000 clones, less than 80% of them appearing once. Sequencing was performed on CD4+ or CD8+ T cells sorted from blood, taken in a trial of the OX40 agonist ivuxolimab. Receptors originate from an adult with an advanced solid tumor such as melanoma, head and neck, liver or kidney cancer.

The chain employs TRBV27 and TRBJ2-7; D is perhaps TRBD2 (5 bases). The CDR3 is made up of 14 amino acids. V was pared by 2 bases and J by 3 bases, with 11 bases between. Germline CDR1 MNHEY, CDR2 SMNVEV (reference sequence). The chain's CDR3 is CASSLPGLIYEQYF. DNA for the CDR3: TGTGCCAGCAGTTTACCAGGACTCATCTACGAGCAGTACTTC.

The J gene is TRBJ2-7, the V gene TRBV4-3; unclear D gene. With 1 base removed from V and 2 bases from J, the gap between germline ends came to 9 bases. CDR3 length: 14 amino acids. Looked up from germline, CDR1 is LGHNA and CDR2 is YSLEER. The CDR3 DNA follows: TGCGCCAGCAGCCAAGGCCTAGACACCTACGAGCAGTACTTC. This codes for CASSQGLDTYEQYF.

The chain has TRBV19 and TRBJ2-1, with 8 bases that match TRBD2. The CDR3 totals 15 residues. Germline V lookup: CDR1 LNHDA, CDR2 SQIVND (reference sequence). With 7 bases clipped from V and 5 bases from J, the junction kept 10 bases outside the gene matches. CDR3 coding DNA: TGTGCCAGTAAAAGCGGGAGCCCCCCCCACAATGAGCAGTTCTTC. This encodes CASKSGSPPHNEQFF.

The CDR3 protein is CASSVGTSGSIADTQYF. The CDR3, as DNA: TGTGCCAGCAGCGTAGGGACTAGCGGGAGTATCGCAGATACGCAGTATTTT. V is TRBV9 and J is TRBJ2-3; 13 nucleotides line up with TRBD2. The J segment lost 4 bases and the V segment lost 0 bases, leaving 5 bases of the junction unmatched. The CDR3 is made up of 17 amino acids. The germline gives CDR1 SGDLS, CDR2 YYNGEE.

This clone was detected once. The chain recombines TRBV27 with TRBJ2-4, with D hard to call. Germline assignment: CDR1 MNHEY and CDR2 SMNVEV (reference sequence). The ends were cut back, 2 bases at V and 1 base at J, with 6 bases in the middle. The CDR3 has 14 residues. CDR3 amino acids: CASSLLGAKNIQYF. CDR3 bases: TGTGCCAGCAGTTTACTAGGGGCCAAAAACATTCAGTACTTC.

This clone was recorded only once. In nucleotides, the CDR3 is TGCGCCAGCAGCGAATTCACAGGGAAGACCGGGGAGCTGTTTTTT. It encodes CASSEFTGKTGELFF. V and J are TRBV4-3 and TRBJ2-2; perhaps TRBD1 as D (6 bases). The CDR3 runs 15 residues. The V gene lost 5 bases and the J gene lost 5 bases, with 15 bases spanning the gap. From germline, CDR1 is LGHNA and CDR2 YSLEER.

This chain joins TRBV28 and TRBJ2-7; no definite D call. This CDR3 is built from 13 residues. V shed 4 bases and J shed 4 bases, with 11 bases lying between them. CDR1 is MDHEN and CDR2 is SYDVKM in the germline V gene. In DNA, the CDR3 is TGTGCCAGCAGTTCCTTAATCGGATACGAGCAGTACTTC. Protein product: CASSSLIGYEQYF.

This sequence joins TRBV6-6 and TRBJ2-4; a possible D gene is TRBD1 (5 bases). This CDR3 spans 15 amino acids. V shed 6 bases and J shed 0 bases, with 12 bases lying between them. The germline gives CDR1 MNHNY, CDR2 SVGAGI (reference sequence). The CDR3 reads CASRQDIIAKNIQYF. CDR3 nucleotide sequence: TGTGCCAGCAGACAGGATATCATAGCCAAAAACATTCAGTACTTC.

The V gene is TRBV7-3, the J gene TRBJ2-7, with TRBD2 matching over 8 bases. With 4 bases clipped from V and 5 bases from J, the junction kept 4 bases outside the gene matches. The CDR3 covers 13 residues. Germline V gives CDR1 SGHTA, CDR2 FQGTGA. The CDR3 nucleotides are TGTGCCAGCAGCTCCGGACTAGCTGACGAGCAGTACTTC. Translation gives CASSSGLADEQYF.

The chain links TRBV11-3 to TRBJ2-1; 12 bases line up with TRBD2. Germline V gene sequence: CDR1 SGHNT, CDR2 YENEEA. The CDR3 loop spans 16 amino acids. J gave up 3 bases and V 5 bases, and 5 bases lay outside the gene matches. The DNA of the CDR3 is TGTGCCAGCAGCCTCCGGACTAGCGGGATCTACAATGAGCAGTTCTTC. This sequence encodes CASSLRTSGIYNEQFF.

The chain employs TRBV7-3 and TRBJ2-1; D gene ambiguous. The CDR3 contains 13 residues. V was clipped by 4 bases and J by 6 bases, with 10 bases between them. Germline V gives CDR1 SGHTA, CDR2 FQGTGA. Here the CDR3 reads CASSSKPPNEQFF. In DNA form, the CDR3 reads TGTGCCAGCAGCTCAAAACCCCCCAATGAGCAGTTCTTC.

The rearrangement uses TRBV11-2 and TRBJ2-7; 9 bases fit TRBD1. The CDR3 length is 14 residues. Germline V gene data show CDR1 as SGHAT and CDR2 as FQNNGV. The trim removed 3 bases at V and 1 base at J, leaving 1 base unmatched. DNA for the CDR3: TGTGCCAGCAGCTTCGGGACAGGGTCCTACGAGCAGTACTTC. Translated, it gives CASSFGTGSYEQYF.

The chain recombines TRBV30 with TRBJ1-1; tentatively, D is TRBD1 (6 bases). The CDR3 spans 14 residues. Trimming left V 5 bases short and J 4 bases short, with 17 bases between. Germline CDR1 and CDR2: GTSNPN and SVGIG (reference sequence). The CDR3 loop is CAWVSRGGITEAFF. CDR3 bases: TGTGCCTGGGTCTCCAGGGGAGGTATCACTGAAGCTTTCTTT.

A word on this clone: The junction does not match germline at one end; this may be a read error. The rearrangement links TRBV5-8 to TRBJ2-2; tentatively, D is TRBD1 or TRBD2 (6 bases each). The germline CDR1 and CDR2 sequences are SGHTS and YDEGEE. This CDR3 comprises 16 residues. The CDR3, as DNA: TGCGCCAGCAGCCAAGATTTGGGGGCTAGCGCCGGGGAGCTGTTTTTT. This codes for CASSQDLGASAGELFF.

This clone has more than one count but fewer than ten. The chain employs TRBV11-2 and TRBJ2-7; D gene unclear. The V gene lost 4 bases and the J gene lost 0 bases, with 1 base spanning the gap. Germline CDR1 and CDR2: SGHAT and FQNNGV. This CDR3 contains 11 residues. The CDR3 loop is CASSSSYEQYF. The CDR3, as DNA: TGTGCCAGCAGCTCCTCCTACGAGCAGTACTTC.

The V gene is TRBV6-1, the J gene TRBJ1-2; D not certain. Germline CDR1 MNHNS, CDR2 SASEGT. The V end lost 5 bases, the J end lost 14 bases, and 12 bases lay between the germline ends. The length of the CDR3 is 10 residues. The CDR3 sequence is CASSSGAQTF. The CDR3 region has the DNA TGTGCCAGCAGTTCCGGAGCGCAAACCTTC.

The rearrangement uses TRBV7-3 and TRBJ1-1; TRBD1 agrees at 7 bases. The J segment lost 4 bases and the V segment lost 5 bases, leaving 4 bases of the junction unmatched. Germline CDR1 reads SGHTA; CDR2 reads FQGTGA. CDR3 length: 13 residues. CDR3 residues: CASSPGQLTEAFF. The CDR3 DNA follows: TGTGCCAGCAGCCCGGGACAGCTCACTGAAGCTTTCTTT.